These T cell receptor beta chains were read from a single sample in a study of T cell changes during pregnancy in multiple sclerosis. Assay: immunoSEQ multiplex PCR; the TCRdb copy retains only in-frame clones and omits some. Among tens of thousands of clones listed, 90% to 95% were seen once. This specimen consisted of CD8+ T cells from peripheral blood mononuclear cells, obtained before pregnancy. The receptors come from a female donor with multiple sclerosis, enrolled in a pregnancy study. Each CDR3 is given with its conserved first and last residue. The D gene is left open where the match is weak. Rows may omit the clone size; those that give it use once, few, many or a size class.

V gene	clone size	D gene	J gene	CDR3 protein	CDR3 DNA
TRBV5-4	NA	NA	TRBJ1-3	CASSLGEGNTIYF	TGTGCCAGCAGCTTAGGGGAAGGAAACACCATATATTTT
TRBV11-1	NA	TRBD1	TRBJ2-3	CASSTWTGGTDTQYF	TGTGCCAGCAGCACGTGGACAGGGGGAACAGATACGCAGTATTTT
TRBV27	NA	NA	TRBJ2-7	CASSLSVEGTYEQYF	TGTGCCAGCAGTTTATCGGTGGAGGGAACCTACGAGCAGTACTTC
TRBV5-6	NA	TRBD1	TRBJ2-7	CASSWGTGMGEQYF	TGTGCCAGCAGCTGGGGGACAGGGATGGGGGAGCAGTACTTC
TRBV6-1	NA	NA	TRBJ1-2	CASSEAGAPYGYTF	TGTGCCAGCAGTGAAGCTGGGGCCCCCTATGGCTACACCTTC
TRBV14	NA	TRBD1	TRBJ1-2	CASSMGQNYGYTF	TGTGCCAGCAGCATGGGACAGAACTATGGCTACACCTTC
TRBV5-1	NA	NA	TRBJ2-1	CASSPPGNEQFF	TGCGCCAGCAGCCCACCCGGTAATGAGCAGTTCTTC
TRBV27	NA	NA	TRBJ1-4	CASSLSRGLSGKLFF	TGTGCCAGCAGTTTATCGCGGGGCCTAAGTGGAAAACTGTTTTTT
TRBV13	NA	NA	TRBJ2-3	CASSFRVASTDTQYF	TGTGCCAGCAGCTTTAGAGTAGCAAGCACAGATACGCAGTATTTT
TRBV4-1	NA	NA	TRBJ2-7	CASSQVLGDYEQYF	TGCGCCAGCAGCCAAGTGTTGGGAGACTACGAGCAGTACTTC
TRBV6-4	few	NA	TRBJ2-3	CASSASPGSTDTQYF	TGTGCCAGCAGTGCCTCTCCCGGGAGCACAGATACGCAGTATTTT
TRBV9	NA	NA	TRBJ1-4	CASSEGVINEKLFF	TGTGCCAGCAGTGAGGGGGTAATTAATGAAAAACTGTTTTTT
TRBV7-6	NA	NA	TRBJ2-3	CASSLVSGADTQYF	TGTGCCAGCAGCTTAGTCTCGGGGGCAGATACGCAGTATTTT
TRBV27	NA	NA	TRBJ2-7	CATGPGYVGQYF	TGTGCCACGGGTCCCGGGTATGTCGGGCAGTACTTC
TRBV6-5	NA	TRBD1	TRBJ1-4	CASSLSDRRNEKLFF	TGTGCCAGCAGTTTATCGGACAGGCGTAATGAAAAACTGTTTTTT
TRBV11-2	once	TRBD1	TRBJ1-1	CASSQGGTEAFF	TGTGCCAGCAGCCAGGGGGGCACTGAAGCTTTCTTT
TRBV7-8	NA	NA	TRBJ1-5	CASSANRIPNQPQHF	TGTGCCAGCAGCGCCAACAGGATACCCAATCAGCCCCAGCATTTT
TRBV28	NA	NA	TRBJ2-7	CASSWTAGSVDEQYF	TGTGCCAGCAGTTGGACAGCAGGGTCTGTGGACGAGCAGTACTTC
TRBV27	NA	NA	TRBJ2-4	CASSFQGGNIQYF	TGTGCCAGCAGTTTTCAAGGGGGTAACATTCAGTACTTC
TRBV6-6	NA	NA	TRBJ2-7	CASEVTGEQYF	TGTGCCAGCGAGGTGACGGGGGAGCAGTACTTC
TRBV7-7	once	NA	TRBJ2-3	CASSLFGGTDTQYF	TGTGCTAGCAGCTTATTTGGAGGCACAGATACGCAGTATTTT
TRBV9	NA	NA	TRBJ1-5	CASKPYRIQPQHF	TGTGCCAGCAAACCCTACAGAATACAGCCCCAGCATTTT
TRBV9	NA	TRBD2	TRBJ2-2	CASSDTPSGGSYTGELFF	TGTGCCAGCAGCGATACCCCTAGCGGGGGGTCGTACACCGGGGAGCTGTTTTTT
TRBV19	NA	TRBD1	TRBJ1-2	CASRAPGQGLTGYTF	TGTGCCAGTAGGGCACCGGGACAGGGCTTAACTGGCTACACCTTC
TRBV5-4	NA	NA	TRBJ2-1	CASSLGVEQFF	TGTGCCAGCAGCTTGGGAGTTGAGCAGTTCTTC
TRBV6-1	NA	TRBD2	TRBJ2-1	CASIFHTSDNEQFF	TGTGCCAGCATCTTCCATACTAGCGATAATGAGCAGTTCTTC
TRBV4-1	NA	NA	TRBJ1-5	CASSQGDLPQHF	TGCGCCAGCAGCCAAGGCGATCTGCCCCAGCATTTT
TRBV9	NA	NA	TRBJ2-2	CASSYSAGELFF	TGTGCCAGCAGCTACTCCGCCGGGGAGCTGTTTTTT
TRBV7-2	NA	TRBD2	TRBJ2-7	CASSLTSGGVTYEQYF	TGTGCCAGCAGCCTCACTAGCGGGGGGGTTACCTACGAGCAGTACTTC
TRBV2	NA	NA	TRBJ2-2	CASSEGHPPGTGELFF	TGTGCCAGCAGTGAAGGTCATCCTCCGGGCACCGGGGAGCTGTTTTTT
TRBV7-3	NA	NA	TRBJ2-1	CASSLTGGGNEQFF	TGTGCCAGCAGCTTAACCGGGGGAGGCAATGAGCAGTTCTTC
TRBV2	NA	NA	TRBJ1-4	CASSLGLATNEKLFF	TGTGCCAGCAGTCTGGGCCTTGCAACTAATGAAAAACTGTTTTTT
TRBV13	NA	TRBD2	TRBJ2-7	CASRAGLAWYEQYF	TGTGCCAGCAGGGCTGGACTAGCTTGGTACGAGCAGTACTTC
TRBV5-1	NA	NA	TRBJ1-1	CASTWGGVDTEAFF	TGCGCCAGCACCTGGGGGGGAGTAGACACTGAAGCTTTCTTT
TRBV29-1	NA	TRBD2	TRBJ2-1	CSVLGGNGYNEQFF	TGCAGCGTCCTCGGGGGGAACGGATACAATGAGCAGTTCTTC